The entry below gives a single TCR beta chain sequence along with its context. What it recognizes is unknown. Repertoires were generated with immunoSEQ multiplex PCR, while TCRdb's copy carries only in-frame clones and drops some. The table includes 730,000 or so clones, approximately 75% detected once. Germline CDR1 reads SGHVS; CDR2 reads FQNEAQ. The CDR3 covers 14 residues. V lost 3 bases and J lost 4, with 9 bases in between. This record belongs to a study of shared clonotypes between healthy human individuals. Study background: Per donor, CD8 memory used one plate, CD8 naive used two, CD4 memory used three and CD4 naive used three. General study findings and limits: A handful of donors shared around 5.2% of their naive CD4 clonotypes. A generally larger estimated richness was seen in naive subsets than in memory subsets.

Free of recent acute infections or vaccinations, the donors were healthy HIV-negative adults. Sequenced sample: memory CD4+ T cells sorted from blood. This sample's subset: CD45RA-negative fraction. This TCR came from a woman between 25 and 40 years old in good health. The genes are TRBV7-8 and TRBJ1-4; D uncertain. The CDR3 DNA is TGTGCCAGCAGCTTCAGGCAGAGTAATGAAAAACTGTTTTTT. It yields the protein CASSFRQSNEKLFF.